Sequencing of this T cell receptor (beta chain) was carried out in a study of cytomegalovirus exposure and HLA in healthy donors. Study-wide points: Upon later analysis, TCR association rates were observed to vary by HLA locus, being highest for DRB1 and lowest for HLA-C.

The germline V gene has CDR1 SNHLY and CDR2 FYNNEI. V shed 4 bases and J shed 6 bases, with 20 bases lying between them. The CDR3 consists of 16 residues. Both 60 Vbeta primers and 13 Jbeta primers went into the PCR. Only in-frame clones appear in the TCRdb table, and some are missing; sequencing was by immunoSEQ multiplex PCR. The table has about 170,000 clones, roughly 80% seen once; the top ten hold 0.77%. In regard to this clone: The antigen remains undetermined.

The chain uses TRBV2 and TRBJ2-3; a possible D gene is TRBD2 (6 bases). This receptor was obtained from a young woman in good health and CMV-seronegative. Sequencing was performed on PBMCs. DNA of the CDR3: TGTGCCAGCAGTGCGGGCGACTACCAGCGGGTGGATACGCAGTATTTT. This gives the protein CASSAGDYQRVDTQYF. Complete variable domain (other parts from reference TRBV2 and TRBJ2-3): EPEVTQTPSHQVTQMGQEVILRCVPISNHLYFYWYRQILGQKVEFLVSFYNNEISEKSEIFDDQFSVERPDGSNFTLKIRSTKLEDSAMYFCASSAGDYQRVDTQYFGPGTRLTVL.